This T cell receptor beta chain is from a study of blood T cell repertoires in COVID-19 (dated by TCRdb to the early 2020s). Context from the whole study: Samples from collaborators originated in the United States, Italy and Spain and spanned both the acute and convalescent phases of COVID-19. The material from the prospective study consisted of cDNA or gDNA derived from T cells, B-cell-depleted T cells, or PBMCs. Subjects who had been exposed to COVID-19, were actively infected with it, or had recovered from it provided the deeply sampled blood TCRbeta repertoires that made up the dataset. The repertoires were released in a freely available public database meant as a resource for research on the immune response to SARS-CoV-2. Samples came from the ongoing ImmuneRACE study (first 160 participants) plus 1,254 subjects from 6 global collaborators. A de-identified subject ID, COVID-19 status, age in years and sex were almost always included in the sample metadata. Where HLA class I and class II types were available, the types were taken from metadata supplied by the sample provider, not from assay-based typing.

The collaborating institutions used their own protocols to collect whole blood in K2EDTA tubes. For TCRbeta analysis, collaborators shipped samples in one of three forms: frozen whole blood, isolated PBMCs, or DNA extracted from either of those sample types. With respect to this clone: Which antigen it targets is not known. Base-call qualities are not available, and no considerably larger clone is one nucleotide away.

Beyond this particular receptor, the publication reports: The amount of clinical and demographic metadata varied by source and participant and was provided uncurated.

TCRbeta CDR3 regions were amplified from genomic DNA using the immunoSEQ Assay, a bias-controlled multiplex PCR. Per the authors' processing: The number of nucleated cells in each sample was estimated from the amplification of reference gene primers within the assay. Sequence reads were collapsed and filtered to measure the absolute abundance of every unique TCRbeta CDR3 rearrangement. Productive Simpson clonality was computed per sample as the square root of Simpson's diversity index over productive rearrangements. In its TCRdb copy, this immuneACCESS table keeps in-frame sequences only and misses some clones. Where compared with another copy, unresolved V genes explain less than half of these, and the others have no known cause. The V and J calls and clone size were taken over from that table, and D and trimming were inferred from the DNA. Here the sample has approximately 270,000 clones; 89% occur a single time. Roughly 2.2% of the sample belongs to the ten largest clones.

The germline V gene yields SGHRS for CDR1 and YFSETQ for CDR2. V has 4 bases trimmed and J has 1 base trimmed; junction bases matching no gene number 4. The CDR3 measures 15 amino acids from cysteine to phenylalanine. Only the CDR3 portion is preserved as DNA: 45 bases, with reading frame beginning at the first base. The clonotype comes from a man in his fifties or sixties with acute or convalescent COVID-19. Sequencing was carried out using peripheral blood. The rearrangement joined TRBV5-1 to TRBJ2-3, with 9 bases matching TRBD1. The CDR3 here reads CASSLTGGGTDTQYF. The sequenced DNA is TGCGCCAGCAGCCTGACAGGGGGTGGCACAGATACGCAGTATTTT.